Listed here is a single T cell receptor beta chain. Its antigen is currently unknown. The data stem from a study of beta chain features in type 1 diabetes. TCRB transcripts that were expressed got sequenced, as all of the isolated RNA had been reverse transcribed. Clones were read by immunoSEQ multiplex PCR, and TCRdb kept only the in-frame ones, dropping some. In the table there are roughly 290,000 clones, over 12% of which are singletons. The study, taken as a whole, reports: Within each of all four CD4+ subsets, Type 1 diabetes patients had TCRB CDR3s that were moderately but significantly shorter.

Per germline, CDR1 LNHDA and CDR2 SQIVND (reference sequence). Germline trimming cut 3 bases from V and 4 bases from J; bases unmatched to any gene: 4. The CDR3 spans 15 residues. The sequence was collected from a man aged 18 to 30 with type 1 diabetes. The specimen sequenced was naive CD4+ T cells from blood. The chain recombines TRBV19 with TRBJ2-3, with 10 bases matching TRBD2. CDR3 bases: TGTGCCAGTAGTATCCTAGCGGGAGTTGCAGATACGCAGTATTTT. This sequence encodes CASSILAGVADTQYF.